The T cell receptor beta chain described here comes from a study of graft-versus-host responses after intestinal transplantation. Points from the study as a whole: Those patients showing graft-donor T cell macrochimerism displayed high graft-versus-host to host-versus-graft clonal ratios in allografts. Some GvH clones were seen earlier in gut or blood, suggesting intestinal origin.

This CDR3 contains 14 residues. Germline lookup yields CDR1 SGHAT and CDR2 FQDESV (reference sequence). V lost 1 base, J lost 1 base, and 8 bases lay in between. About this clone: The antigen is undetermined.

Assay: immunoSEQ multiplex PCR; the TCRdb copy retains only in-frame clones and omits some. Of about 97,000 clones in the sample, about nine tenths were seen once. The chain is built from TRBV11-1 and TRBJ2-7; TRBD2 might be the D (5 bases). This sequence was found in a human patient who received an intestinal transplant, so some T cells may come from the graft donor. The sample consisted of PBMCs, taken 450 to 480 days after intestinal transplant. CDR3 DNA sequence: TGTGCCAGCAGCTTAGTCCCGGGATCCTACGAGCAGTACTTC. Translated, it gives CASSLVPGSYEQYF.